This T cell receptor beta chain was captured in a study of OX40 agonist ivuxolimab in advanced cancers. The CDR3 has 16 residues. In germline, CDR1 is LGHNA, CDR2 YNFKEQ. Trimming removed 0 bases from V and 1 base from J, with 12 bases in between. TCRdb's table, derived via immunoSEQ multiplex PCR, lists solely in-frame clones and lacks some. The sample carries 75,000 to 100,000 clones, 87% recorded once. The cohort excluded patients with autoimmune disease history or systemic immunosuppression. This sample comprised CD4+ or CD8+ T cells sorted from blood, obtained in a trial of the OX40 agonist ivuxolimab. The rearrangement joins TRBV4-2 to TRBJ1-2; D is uncertain. The sequence was collected from an adult with an advanced solid tumor such as melanoma, head and neck, liver or kidney cancer. Written as DNA, the CDR3 is TGTGCCAGCAGCCAAGAGGTACGAGACATTAACTATGGCTACACCTTC. As protein: CASSQEVRDINYGYTF.